Detailed here is one T cell receptor (beta chain). Its antigen is undetermined. The sample is drawn from a study of blood T cells in healthy people across ages. Primers used in a second PCR of about 7 to 11 cycles were a sample-barcoded 5' primer and a J-beta primer mix. Each CDR3 protein is one row after TCRdb ran MiXCR on the 5' RACE reads. Among about 940,000 distinct CDR3 sequences listed, around 46% were seen once. V gave up 6 bases and J gave up 0 bases; unmatched junction bases: 17. From germline, CDR1 is SNHLY and CDR2 FYNNEI. This CDR3 has 20 residues. Findings of the study overall: A greater number of naive CD4+ cells and higher diversity distinguished long-lived donors from aged donors.

V and J are TRBV2 and TRBJ2-1; 10 nucleotides agree with TRBD1. The sample taken for sequencing was blood. The sequence came from a man aged 25 to 45 in good health. The CDR3 DNA reads TGTGCCAGCAGGCCCTGGGGGGACAGGGGCCGAGCGAGCTCCTACAATGAGCAGTTCTTC. As protein: CASRPWGDRGRASSYNEQFF.